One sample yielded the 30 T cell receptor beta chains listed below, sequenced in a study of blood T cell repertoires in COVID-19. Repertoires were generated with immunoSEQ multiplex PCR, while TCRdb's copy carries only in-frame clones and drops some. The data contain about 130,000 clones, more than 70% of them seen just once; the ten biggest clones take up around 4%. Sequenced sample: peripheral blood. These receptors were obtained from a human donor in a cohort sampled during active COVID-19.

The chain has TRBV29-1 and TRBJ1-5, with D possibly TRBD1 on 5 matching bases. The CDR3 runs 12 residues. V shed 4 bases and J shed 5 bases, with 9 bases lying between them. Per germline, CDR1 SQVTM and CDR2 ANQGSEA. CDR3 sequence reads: CSVAVGDQPQHF. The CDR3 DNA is TGCAGCGTTGCCGTAGGGGATCAGCCCCAGCATTTT.

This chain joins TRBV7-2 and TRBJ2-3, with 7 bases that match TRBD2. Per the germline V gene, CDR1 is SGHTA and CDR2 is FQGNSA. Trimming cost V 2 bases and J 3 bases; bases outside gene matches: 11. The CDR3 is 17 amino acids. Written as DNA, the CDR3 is TGTGCCAGCAGCTTATTCGGTTTAGCGGGTGTTACAGATACGCAGTATTTT. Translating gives CASSLFGLAGVTDTQYF.

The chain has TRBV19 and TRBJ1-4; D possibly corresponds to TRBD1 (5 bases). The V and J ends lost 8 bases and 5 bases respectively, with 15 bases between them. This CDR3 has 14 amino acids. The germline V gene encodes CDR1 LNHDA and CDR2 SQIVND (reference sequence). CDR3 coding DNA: TGTGCCAGTTTCTCCAGGGCCCCGAATGAAAAACTGTTTTTT. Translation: CASFSRAPNEKLFF.

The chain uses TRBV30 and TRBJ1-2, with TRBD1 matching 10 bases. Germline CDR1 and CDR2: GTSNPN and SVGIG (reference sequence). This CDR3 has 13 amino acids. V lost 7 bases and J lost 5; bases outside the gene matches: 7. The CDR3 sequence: CALEPDRGYGYTF. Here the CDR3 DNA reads TGTGCCTTAGAACCGGACAGGGGGTATGGCTACACCTTC.

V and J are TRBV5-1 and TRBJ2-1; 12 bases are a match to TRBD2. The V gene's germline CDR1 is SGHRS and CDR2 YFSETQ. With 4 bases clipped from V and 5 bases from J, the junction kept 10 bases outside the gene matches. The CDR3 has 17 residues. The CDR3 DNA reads TGCGCCAGCAGCCCTACTAGCGGGGGGAACCCAAACAATGAGCAGTTCTTC. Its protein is CASSPTSGGNPNNEQFF.

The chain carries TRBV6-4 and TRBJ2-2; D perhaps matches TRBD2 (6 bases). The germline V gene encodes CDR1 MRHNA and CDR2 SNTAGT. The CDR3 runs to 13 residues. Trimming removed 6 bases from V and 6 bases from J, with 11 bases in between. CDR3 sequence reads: CASRTGEAGELFF. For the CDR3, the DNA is TGTGCCAGCAGAACGGGGGAGGCCGGGGAGCTGTTTTTT.

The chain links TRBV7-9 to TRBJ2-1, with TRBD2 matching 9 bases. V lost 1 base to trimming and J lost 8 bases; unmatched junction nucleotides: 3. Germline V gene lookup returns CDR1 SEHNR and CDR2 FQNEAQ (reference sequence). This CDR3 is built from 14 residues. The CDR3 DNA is TGTGCCAGCAGCTTAGTTGCTAGCGGGGATGAGCAGTTCTTC. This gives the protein CASSLVASGDEQFF.

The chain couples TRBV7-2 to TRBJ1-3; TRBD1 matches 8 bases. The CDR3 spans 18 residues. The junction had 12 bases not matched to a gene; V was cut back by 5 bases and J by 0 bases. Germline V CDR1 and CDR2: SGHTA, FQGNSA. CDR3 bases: TGTGCCAGCAGCGTTCCGGGACAGGCTGAGTCCTCTGGAAACACCATATATTTT. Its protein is CASSVPGQAESSGNTIYF. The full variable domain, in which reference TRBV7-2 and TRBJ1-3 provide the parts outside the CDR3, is GAGVSQSPSNKVTEKGKDVELRCDPISGHTALYWYRQSLGQGLEFLIYFQGNSAPDKSGLPSDRFSAERTGGSVSTLTIQRTQQEDSAVYLCASSVPGQAESSGNTIYFGEGSWLTVV.

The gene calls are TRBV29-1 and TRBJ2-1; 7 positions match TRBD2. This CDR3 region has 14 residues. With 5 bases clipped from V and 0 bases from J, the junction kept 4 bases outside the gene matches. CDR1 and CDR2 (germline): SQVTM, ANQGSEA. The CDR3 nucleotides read TGCAGCGTTCGGGGCGGGAGCTCCTACAATGAGCAGTTCTTC. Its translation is CSVRGGSSYNEQFF.

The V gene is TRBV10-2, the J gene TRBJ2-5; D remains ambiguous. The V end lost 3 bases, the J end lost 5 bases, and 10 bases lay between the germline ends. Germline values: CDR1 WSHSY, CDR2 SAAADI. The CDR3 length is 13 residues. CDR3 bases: TGCGCCAGCAGTGATAGAGGTGTGGAGACCCAGTACTTC. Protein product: CASSDRGVETQYF.

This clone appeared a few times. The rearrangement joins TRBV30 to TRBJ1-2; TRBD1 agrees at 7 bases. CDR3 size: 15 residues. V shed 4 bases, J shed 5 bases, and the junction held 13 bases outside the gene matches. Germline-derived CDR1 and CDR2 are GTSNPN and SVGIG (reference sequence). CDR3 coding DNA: TGTGCCTGGACCGTACGGAGGGACAGTGGATATGGCTACACCTTC. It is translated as CAWTVRRDSGYGYTF.

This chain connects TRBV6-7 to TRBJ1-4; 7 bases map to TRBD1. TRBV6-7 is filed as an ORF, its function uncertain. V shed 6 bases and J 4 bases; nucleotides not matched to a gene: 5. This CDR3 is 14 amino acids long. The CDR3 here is CASRADRLNEKLFF. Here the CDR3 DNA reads TGTGCCAGCAGGGCGGACAGGCTTAATGAAAAACTGTTTTTT.

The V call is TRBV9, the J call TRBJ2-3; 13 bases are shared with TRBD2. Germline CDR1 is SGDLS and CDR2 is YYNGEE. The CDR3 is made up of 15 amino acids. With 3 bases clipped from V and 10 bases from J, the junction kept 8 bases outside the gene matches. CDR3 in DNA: TGTGCCAGCAGCGCCGGGACTAGCGGGACCTTATCGCAGTATTTT. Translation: CASSAGTSGTLSQYF.

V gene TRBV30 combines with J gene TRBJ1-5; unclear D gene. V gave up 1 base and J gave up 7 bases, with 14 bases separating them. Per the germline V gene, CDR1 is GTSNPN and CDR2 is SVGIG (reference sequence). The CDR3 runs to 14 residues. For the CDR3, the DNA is TGTGCCTGGAGTGGAGGGATAGGTCACCAGCCCCAGCATTTT. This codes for CAWSGGIGHQPQHF.

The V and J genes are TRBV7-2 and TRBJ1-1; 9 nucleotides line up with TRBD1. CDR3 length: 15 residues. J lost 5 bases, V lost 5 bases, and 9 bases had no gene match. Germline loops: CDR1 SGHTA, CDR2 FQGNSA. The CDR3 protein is CASSPRDREGTEAFF. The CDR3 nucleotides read TGTGCCAGCAGCCCGAGGGACAGGGAGGGGACTGAAGCTTTCTTT.

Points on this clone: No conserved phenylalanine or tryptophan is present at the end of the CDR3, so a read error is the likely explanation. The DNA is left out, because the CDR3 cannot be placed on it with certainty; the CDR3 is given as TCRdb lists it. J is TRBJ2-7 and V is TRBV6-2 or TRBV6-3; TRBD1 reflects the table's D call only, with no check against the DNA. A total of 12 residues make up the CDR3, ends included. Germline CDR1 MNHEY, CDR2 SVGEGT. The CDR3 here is CASSSPQGRVLG.

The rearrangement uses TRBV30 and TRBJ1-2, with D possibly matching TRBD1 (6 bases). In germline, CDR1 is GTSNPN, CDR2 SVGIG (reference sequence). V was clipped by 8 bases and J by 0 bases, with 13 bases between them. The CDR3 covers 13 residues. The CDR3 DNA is TGTGCCGGGAACAGGGATGCTAACTATGGCTACACCTTC. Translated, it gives CAGNRDANYGYTF. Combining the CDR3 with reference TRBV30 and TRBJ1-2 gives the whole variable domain SQTIHQWPATLVQPVGSPLSLECTVEGTSNPNLYWYRQAAGRGLQLLFYSVGIGQISSEVPQNLSASRPQDRQFILSSKKLLLSDSGFYLCAGNRDANYGYTFGSGTRLTVV.

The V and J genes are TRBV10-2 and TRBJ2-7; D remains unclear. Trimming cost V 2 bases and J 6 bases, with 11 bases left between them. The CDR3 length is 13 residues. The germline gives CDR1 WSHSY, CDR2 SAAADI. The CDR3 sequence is CASSEIVAREQYV. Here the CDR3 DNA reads TGCGCCAGCAGTGAGATCGTAGCCCGCGAGCAGTACGTC.

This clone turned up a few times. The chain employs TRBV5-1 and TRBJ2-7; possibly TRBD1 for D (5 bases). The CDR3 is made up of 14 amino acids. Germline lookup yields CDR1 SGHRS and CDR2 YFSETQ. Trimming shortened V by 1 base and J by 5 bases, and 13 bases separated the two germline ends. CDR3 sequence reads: CASSLTKGWDEQYF. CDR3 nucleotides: TGCGCCAGCAGCTTGACCAAGGGGTGGGACGAGCAGTACTTC.

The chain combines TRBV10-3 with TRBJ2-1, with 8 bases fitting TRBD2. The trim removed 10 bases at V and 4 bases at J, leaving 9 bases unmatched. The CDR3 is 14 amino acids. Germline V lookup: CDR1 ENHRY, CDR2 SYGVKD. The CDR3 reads CATETGGGYNEQFF. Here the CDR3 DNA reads TGTGCCACCGAAACCGGCGGGGGGTACAATGAGCAGTTCTTC.

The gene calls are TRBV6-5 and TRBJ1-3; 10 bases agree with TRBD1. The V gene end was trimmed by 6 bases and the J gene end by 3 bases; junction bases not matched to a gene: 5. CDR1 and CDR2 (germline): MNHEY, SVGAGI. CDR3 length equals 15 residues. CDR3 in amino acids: CASSKGQGGGNTIYF. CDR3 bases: TGTGCCAGCAGCAAAGGACAGGGGGGTGGAAACACCATATATTTT.

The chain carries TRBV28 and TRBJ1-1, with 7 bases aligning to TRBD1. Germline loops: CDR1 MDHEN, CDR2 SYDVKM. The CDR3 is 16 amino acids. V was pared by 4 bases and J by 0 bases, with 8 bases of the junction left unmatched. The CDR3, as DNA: TGTGCCAGCAGTTCGGCAGGGGGACAAATGAACACTGAAGCTTTCTTT. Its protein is CASSSAGGQMNTEAFF.

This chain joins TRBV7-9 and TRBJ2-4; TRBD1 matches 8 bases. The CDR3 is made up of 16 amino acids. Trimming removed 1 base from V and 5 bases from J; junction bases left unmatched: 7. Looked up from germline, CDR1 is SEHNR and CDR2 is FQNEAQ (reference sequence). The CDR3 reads CASSLEGAGGQNIQYF. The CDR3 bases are TGTGCCAGCAGCTTAGAGGGGGCAGGGGGCCAAAACATTCAGTACTTC.

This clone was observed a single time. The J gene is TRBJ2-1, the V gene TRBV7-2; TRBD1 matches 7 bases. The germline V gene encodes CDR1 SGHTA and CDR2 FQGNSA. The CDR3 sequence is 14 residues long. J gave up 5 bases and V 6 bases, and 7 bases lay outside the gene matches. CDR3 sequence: CASRKTGTDNEQFF. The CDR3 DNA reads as TGTGCCAGCAGAAAAACCGGGACAGACAATGAGCAGTTCTTC.

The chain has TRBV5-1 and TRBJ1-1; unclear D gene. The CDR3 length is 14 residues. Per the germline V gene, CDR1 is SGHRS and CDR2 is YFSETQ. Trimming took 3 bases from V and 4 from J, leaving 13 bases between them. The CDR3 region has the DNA TGCGCCAGCAGCTCCGAATTAGCGGGCACTGAAGCTTTCTTT. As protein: CASSSELAGTEAFF.

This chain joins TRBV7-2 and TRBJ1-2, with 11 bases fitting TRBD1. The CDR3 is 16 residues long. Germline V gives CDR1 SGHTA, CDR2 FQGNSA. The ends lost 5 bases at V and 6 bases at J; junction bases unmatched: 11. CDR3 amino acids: CASSASGTGGFNGYTF. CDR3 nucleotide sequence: TGTGCCAGCAGCGCCTCCGGGACAGGGGGTTTTAATGGCTACACCTTC. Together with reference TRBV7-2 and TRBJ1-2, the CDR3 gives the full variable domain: GAGVSQSPSNKVTEKGKDVELRCDPISGHTALYWYRQSLGQGLEFLIYFQGNSAPDKSGLPSDRFSAERTGGSVSTLTIQRTQQEDSAVYLCASSASGTGGFNGYTFGSGTRLTVV.

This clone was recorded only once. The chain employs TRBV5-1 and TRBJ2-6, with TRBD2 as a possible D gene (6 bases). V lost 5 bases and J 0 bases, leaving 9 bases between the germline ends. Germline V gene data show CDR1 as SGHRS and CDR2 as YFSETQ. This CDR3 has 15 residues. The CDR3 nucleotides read TGCGCCAGCAGGCGGGATCTCTCTGGGGCCAACGTCCTGACTTTC. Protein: CASRRDLSGANVLTF.

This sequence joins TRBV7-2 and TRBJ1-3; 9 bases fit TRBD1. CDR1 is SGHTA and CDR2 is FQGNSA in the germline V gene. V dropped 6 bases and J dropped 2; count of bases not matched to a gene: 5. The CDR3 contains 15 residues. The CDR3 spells CASRLQGAPGNTIYF. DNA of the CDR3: TGTGCCAGCAGGTTACAGGGGGCCCCTGGAAACACCATATATTTT.

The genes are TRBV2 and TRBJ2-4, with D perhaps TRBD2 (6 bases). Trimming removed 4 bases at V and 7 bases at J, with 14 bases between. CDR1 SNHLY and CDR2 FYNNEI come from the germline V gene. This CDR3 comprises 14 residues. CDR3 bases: TGTGCCAGCAGTGCATCCGGGACTCAGAACATTCAGTACTTC. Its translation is CASSASGTQNIQYF.

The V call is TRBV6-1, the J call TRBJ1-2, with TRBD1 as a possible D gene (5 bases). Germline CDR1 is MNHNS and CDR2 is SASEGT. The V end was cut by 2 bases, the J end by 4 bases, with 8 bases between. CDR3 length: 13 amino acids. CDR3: CASSEWGPYGYTF. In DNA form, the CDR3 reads TGTGCCAGCAGTGAATGGGGCCCCTATGGCTACACCTTC.